This is a list of T cell receptor beta chains from one sample in a study of blood T cell repertoires in COVID-19. The repertoire was sequenced with immunoSEQ multiplex PCR; TCRdb's copy has only in-frame clones and lacks some. The table includes some 400,000 clones, more than 75% detected once. The specimen sequenced was peripheral blood. The receptors come from a woman younger than 45 with COVID-19, enrolled during active disease. CDR3s include the opening cysteine and the closing phenylalanine or tryptophan. The D gene is left open where the match is weak.

TRBD2	TRBV4-2	TRBJ2-5	CASSQAGGDLETQYF
.	TRBV7-2	TRBJ1-1	CASSPGHGGTEAFF
.	TRBV28	TRBJ1-5	CASSFGGQPQHF
TRBD2	TRBV7-9	TRBJ2-1	CASSLAGTSGKQFF
TRBD2	TRBV3-1/TRBV3-2	TRBJ2-3	CASSHVNSGTTDTQYF
.	TRBV19	TRBJ1-5	CASSPPTGQPQHF
TRBD1	TRBV6-1	TRBJ1-5	CASSEGGQSNQPQHF
.	TRBV9	TRBJ1-1	CASSEGPDTEAFF
TRBD1	TRBV7-9	TRBJ2-1	CASTRDRGYNEQFF
.	TRBV2	TRBJ2-3	CASSWVRPLPLTDTQYF
.	TRBV29-1	TRBJ2-1	CSVRELRNEQFF
.	TRBV24-1	TRBJ2-5	CATASMYQETQYF
TRBD1	TRBV28	TRBJ1-6	CASSLPGGSYNSPLHF
.	TRBV4-1	TRBJ2-1	CASSQERDWVAGPYNEQFF
TRBD2	TRBV14	TRBJ2-1	CATSRASGKNYNEQFF
.	TRBV2	TRBJ1-4	CASTGGRANEKLFF
TRBD2	TRBV7-3	TRBJ2-3	CASSPLAGGTDTQYF
.	TRBV2	TRBJ2-5	CASRYQETQYF
TRBD2	TRBV5-1	TRBJ2-7	CASSTGLAGGADEQYF
.	TRBV10-3	TRBJ2-1	CAISGTGPNEQFF
.	TRBV10-3	TRBJ2-3	CAISVGGGSTDTQYF
TRBD2	TRBV18	TRBJ2-2	CASSPPGASGYTGELFF
.	TRBV28	TRBJ2-6	CASSLTSRAGANVLTF
.	TRBV6-4	TRBJ2-3	CASSPEGVTTDTQYF
.	TRBV4-3	TRBJ2-4	CASSQTRGNIQYF
.	TRBV5-5	TRBJ1-4	CASSPGEKLFF
TRBD1	TRBV6-5	TRBJ1-4	CASRWDRGSEKLFF
TRBD2	TRBV28	TRBJ2-7	CASSSGTSSLYEQYF